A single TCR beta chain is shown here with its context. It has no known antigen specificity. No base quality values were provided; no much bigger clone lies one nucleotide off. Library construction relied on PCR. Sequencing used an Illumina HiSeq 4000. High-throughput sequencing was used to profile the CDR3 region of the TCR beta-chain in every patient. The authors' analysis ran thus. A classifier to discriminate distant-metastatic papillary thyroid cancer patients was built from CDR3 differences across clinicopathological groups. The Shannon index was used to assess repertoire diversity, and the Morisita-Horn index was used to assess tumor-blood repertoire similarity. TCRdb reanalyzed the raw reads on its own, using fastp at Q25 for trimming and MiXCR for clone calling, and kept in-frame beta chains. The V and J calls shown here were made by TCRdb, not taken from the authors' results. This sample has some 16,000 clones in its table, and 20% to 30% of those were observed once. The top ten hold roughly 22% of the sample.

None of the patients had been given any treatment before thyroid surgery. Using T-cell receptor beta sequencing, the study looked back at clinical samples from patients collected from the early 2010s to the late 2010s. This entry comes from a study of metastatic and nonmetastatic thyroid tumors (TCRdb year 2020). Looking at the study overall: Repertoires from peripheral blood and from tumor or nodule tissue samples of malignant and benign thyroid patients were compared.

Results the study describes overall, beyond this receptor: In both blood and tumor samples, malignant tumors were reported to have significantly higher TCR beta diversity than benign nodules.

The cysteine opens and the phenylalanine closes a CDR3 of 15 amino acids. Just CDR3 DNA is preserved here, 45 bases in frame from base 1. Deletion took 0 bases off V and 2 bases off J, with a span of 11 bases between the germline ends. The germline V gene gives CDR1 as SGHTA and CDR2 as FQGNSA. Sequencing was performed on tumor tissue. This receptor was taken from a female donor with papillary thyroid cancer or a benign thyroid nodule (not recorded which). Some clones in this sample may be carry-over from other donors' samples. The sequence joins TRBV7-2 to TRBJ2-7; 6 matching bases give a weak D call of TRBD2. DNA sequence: TGTGCCAGCAGCTTAGCGCGCGGGAACCCCTACGAGCAGTACTTC. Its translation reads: CASSLARGNPYEQYF.